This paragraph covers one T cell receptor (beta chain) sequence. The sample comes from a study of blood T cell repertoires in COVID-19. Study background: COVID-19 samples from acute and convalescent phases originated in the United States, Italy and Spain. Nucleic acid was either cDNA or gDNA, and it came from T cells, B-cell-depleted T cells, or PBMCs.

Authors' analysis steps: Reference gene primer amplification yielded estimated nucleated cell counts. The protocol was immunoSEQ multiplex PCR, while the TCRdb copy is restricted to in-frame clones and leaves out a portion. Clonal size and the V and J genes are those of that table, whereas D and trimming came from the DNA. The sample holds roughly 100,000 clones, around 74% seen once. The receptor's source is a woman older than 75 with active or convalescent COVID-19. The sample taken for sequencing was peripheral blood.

The CDR3 nucleotides are TGTGCCATCAGAGGGACTAGCGGGAGGGCCGTTGAGCAGTTCTTC. This gives the protein CAIRGTSGRAVEQFF. The J gene is TRBJ2-1, the V gene TRBV10-3; 16 nucleotides agree with TRBD2. Germline CDR1 is ENHRY and CDR2 is SYGVKD. The CDR3 spans 15 residues. The V segment lost 6 bases and the J segment 9 bases; nucleotides outside the gene matches: 5.